Listed below are T cell receptor beta chains from one sample, sequenced in a study of T cell responses to AZD1222 COVID-19 vaccine. Repertoires were generated with immunoSEQ multiplex PCR, while TCRdb's copy carries only in-frame clones and drops some. The sample holds around 120,000 clones, about nine tenths seen once. The sample in question was peripheral blood, obtained on day 0 of AZD1222 vaccination. The source of these receptors is an adult in good health. Each CDR3 is given with its conserved first and last residue. A D gene is named only where the DNA matches it firmly. Clone size is stated in some rows and not others, as once, few, many or a class when expanded.

CDR3 DNA	CDR3 protein	V gene	J gene	clone size	D gene
TGTGCCAGCAGTTTCATCGGGACAGCAAGGGAGACCCAGTACTTC	CASSFIGTARETQYF	TRBV28	TRBJ2-5	.	TRBD1
TGTGCTAGTGGTTTTTCAGGGGTCCACTATGGCTACACCTTC	CASGFSGVHYGYTF	TRBV12-5	TRBJ1-2	.	.
TGTGCCAGCAGCTTGCTAGAGAACACTGAAGCTTTCTTT	CASSLLENTEAFF	TRBV12-3/TRBV12-4	TRBJ1-1	.	.
TGTGCCAGCAGTTCACTTAGCGGGAGCCCTGACGAGCAGTACTTC	CASSSLSGSPDEQYF	TRBV28	TRBJ2-7	once	TRBD2
TGTGCCAGCAGCGTAGGCGAGGGTCGGAATCAGCCCCAGCATTTT	CASSVGEGRNQPQHF	TRBV9	TRBJ1-5	once	.
TGTGCCAGCAGCTTAGTTGGGACGGCGAATGAAAAACTGTTTTTT	CASSLVGTANEKLFF	TRBV7-8	TRBJ1-4	.	.
TGTGCCAGCAGTTACCGCAGGGAGGTTAATCAGCCCCAGCATTTT	CASSYRREVNQPQHF	TRBV6-6	TRBJ1-5	.	.
TGTGCCAGCAGCTTAGTGGTCACAACTGAAGCTTTCTTT	CASSLVVTTEAFF	TRBV13	TRBJ1-1	.	.
TGTGCCAGCAGCCGAACGGGACAGCCGAACACCGGGGAGCTGTTTTTT	CASSRTGQPNTGELFF	TRBV9	TRBJ2-2	.	TRBD1
TGTGCCAGCAGCTCCCGACTAGCGGAGAGCACAGATACGCAGTATTTT	CASSSRLAESTDTQYF	TRBV21-1	TRBJ2-3	.	.
TGTGCCATCAGTGAGCAGCAGTTCTCTGGAAACACCATATATTTT	CAISEQQFSGNTIYF	TRBV10-3	TRBJ1-3	.	.
TGTGCCACCAGTGAGGGAAGGACTAGCGGGATGGAGACCCAGTACTTC	CATSEGRTSGMETQYF	TRBV24-1	TRBJ2-5	.	TRBD2
TGCGCCAGCAGCCAAGCGGTAGGACACAATGAGCAGTTCTTC	CASSQAVGHNEQFF	TRBV4-1	TRBJ2-1	.	.
TGTGCCAGCTCACCAGATTGGGGGAAAGAGACCCAGTACTTC	CASSPDWGKETQYF	TRBV18	TRBJ2-5	.	.
TGTGCCTGGAGGAAAGACAGGGGGTTCACCGGGGAGCTGTTTTTT	CAWRKDRGFTGELFF	TRBV30	TRBJ2-2	.	TRBD1
TGTGCCAGCAGCCCGACCGGGACTAGGGGTGAAAAACTGTTTTTT	CASSPTGTRGEKLFF	TRBV28	TRBJ1-4	.	.
TGCGCCAGCAGCCCGGACAGGATAGGAGAGACCCAGTACTTC	CASSPDRIGETQYF	TRBV5-1	TRBJ2-5	.	TRBD1
TGTGCCAGCAGCTTTTTAGGAGATACGCAGTATTTT	CASSFLGDTQYF	TRBV7-9	TRBJ2-3	.	.
TGTGCCAGCAGCCTCCGGACAGGGGGCCAAGAGACCCAGTACTTC	CASSLRTGGQETQYF	TRBV5-5	TRBJ2-5	once	TRBD1
TGTGCCAGCAGCTCGGCGGGGCAGCCCCAGCATTTT	CASSSAGQPQHF	TRBV7-2	TRBJ1-5	.	.
TGTGCCAGCAGCGCAGACAGGGAAAGTTATTCTGGAAACACCATATATTTT	CASSADRESYSGNTIYF	TRBV9	TRBJ1-3	.	TRBD1
TGTGCCAGCAGTTTATCCCGACAGGGGGTATGGTATGGCTACACCTTC	CASSLSRQGVWYGYTF	TRBV27	TRBJ1-2	.	TRBD1
TGTGCCAGCAGTTACGGTTGGGCCGCAGATACGCAGTATTTT	CASSYGWAADTQYF	TRBV6-2/TRBV6-3	TRBJ2-3	.	.
TGTGCCAGCCGGTGGGAGACTAATGAAAAACTGTTTTTT	CASRWETNEKLFF	TRBV19	TRBJ1-4	.	.
TGTGCCATCAGCTCCAGGGACAGGGACTATGGCTACACCTTC	CAISSRDRDYGYTF	TRBV10-3	TRBJ1-2	.	TRBD1
TGTGCCAGTAGTCCTTTCGCCGGGACTGTCTACGAGCAGTACTTC	CASSPFAGTVYEQYF	TRBV19	TRBJ2-7	.	.
TGTGCCAGCAAAGACCCACACGGAGCAACTAATGAAAAACTGTTTTTT	CASKDPHGATNEKLFF	TRBV27	TRBJ1-4	.	.
TGTGCCAGCAGCTTAGAACGCCTATCCTACAATGAGCAGTTCTTC	CASSLERLSYNEQFF	TRBV7-2	TRBJ2-1	.	.
TGTGCCAGCAGTTCTGGGACTCCAGATACGCAGTATTTT	CASSSGTPDTQYF	TRBV28	TRBJ2-3	.	.
TGTGCCAGCAGCCAAGCACGTAATCAGCCCCAGCATTTT	CASSQARNQPQHF	TRBV3-1/TRBV3-2	TRBJ1-5	.	.
TGTGCCAGCAGCGTAACGTTTCATGAGCAGTTCTTC	CASSVTFHEQFF	TRBV9	TRBJ2-1	.	.
TGTGCCAGCAGCCAAGATGTCCTCGGGGAGAGCTCCTACGAGCAGTACTTC	CASSQDVLGESSYEQYF	TRBV3-1/TRBV3-2	TRBJ2-7	few	.
TGCGCCAGCAGGTCGAACAATGAGCAGTTCTTC	CASRSNNEQFF	TRBV5-1	TRBJ2-1	.	.
TGTGCCAGCAGCTTAGGGGACAGGACCAACCCGAACACTGAAGCTTTCTTT	CASSLGDRTNPNTEAFF	TRBV11-3	TRBJ1-1	once	TRBD1
TGTGCCAGCCACGGGGGGCTACATCAGCCCCAGCATTTT	CASHGGLHQPQHF	TRBV19	TRBJ1-5	once	.
TGCGCCAGCAGCCAAGAAGCGGGAGGGCCTTCCTACGAGCAGTACTTC	CASSQEAGGPSYEQYF	TRBV4-3	TRBJ2-7	.	TRBD2
TGTGCCTGGAGCCTGACCCTTTCCACAGATACGCAGTATTTT	CAWSLTLSTDTQYF	TRBV30	TRBJ2-3	.	.
TGTGCCAGCAGTTTATTCCCGCCCCCATACGAGCAGTACTTC	CASSLFPPPYEQYF	TRBV28	TRBJ2-7	once	.
TGTGCCAGCAGCCGAGACAGGGGGCTGAACACTGAAGCTTTCTTT	CASSRDRGLNTEAFF	TRBV6-5	TRBJ1-1	.	TRBD1
TGTGCCAGCTCACCACCCCAGAATGAAAAACTGTTTTTT	CASSPPQNEKLFF	TRBV18	TRBJ1-4	.	.